The present T cell receptor (beta chain) was sequenced within a study of T cell changes during pregnancy in multiple sclerosis. The table came from immunoSEQ multiplex PCR; TCRdb's copy has only in-frame clones and leaves some out. Found here are under 65,000 clones, around 90% of them singletons; the top ten hold 0.5%. The germline gives CDR1 SNHLY, CDR2 FYNNEI. This CDR3 comprises 11 residues. The V end was cut by 6 bases, the J end by 9 bases, with 9 bases between. The chain is built from TRBV2 and TRBJ2-1; tentative D call: TRBD1 (5 bases). The clonotype comes from a female donor with multiple sclerosis, enrolled in a pregnancy study. Sequenced material: CD4+ T cells from peripheral blood mononuclear cells, taken in the third trimester of pregnancy. The CDR3: CASRGQSEQFF. CDR3 bases: TGTGCCAGCAGGGGGCAGAGTGAGCAGTTCTTC.